The 4 T cell receptor beta chains below were found in one sample sequenced in a study of cytomegalovirus exposure and HLA in healthy donors. The PCR ran on 60 Vbeta and 13 Jbeta primers. The table came from immunoSEQ multiplex PCR; TCRdb's copy has only in-frame clones and leaves some out. The table shows 130,000 to 150,000 clones, with roughly 79% occurring only once. The sequencing input was PBMCs. The receptors were sampled from a woman between 25 and 40 years old in good health and CMV-seronegative.

The rearrangement links TRBV2 to TRBJ1-2; D remains ambiguous. Looked up from germline, CDR1 is SNHLY and CDR2 is FYNNEI. CDR3 length: 15 residues. The V and J ends lost 5 bases and 4 bases respectively, with 17 bases between them. The CDR3 loop is CASSTFGNSAYGYTF. DNA of the CDR3: TGTGCCAGCAGTACCTTCGGGAACTCTGCCTATGGCTACACCTTC.

This rearrangement joins TRBV6-1 to TRBJ1-1, with a weak D call TRBD1 (5 bases). The V end lost 6 bases, the J end lost 10 bases, and 24 bases lay between the germline ends. The CDR3 contains 15 residues. Per the germline V gene, CDR1 is MNHNS and CDR2 is SASEGT. CDR3 region: CASSSLDRNLRRAFF. The CDR3 DNA reads TGTGCCAGCAGCTCTCTCGACAGAAACCTTCGGAGAGCTTTCTTT.

This sequence joins TRBV5-1 and TRBJ2-1; D unclear. Germline values: CDR1 SGHRS, CDR2 YFSETQ. This CDR3 is 14 amino acids long. V was shortened by 4 bases and J by 0 bases, with 8 bases between the two germline ends. DNA for the CDR3: TGCGCCAGCAGCGGCTCATACTCCTACAATGAGCAGTTCTTC. Translating gives CASSGSYSYNEQFF.

The chain employs TRBV7-9 and TRBJ1-2, with a tentative D call TRBD1 (5 bases). Trimming stripped 1 base from V and 8 bases from J, with 14 bases between. The CDR3 is 14 amino acids. Per germline, CDR1 SEHNR and CDR2 FQNEAQ (reference sequence). Written as DNA, the CDR3 is TGTGCCAGCAGCTTAGTGAGCGGGGGACGCGGCTACACCTTC. It encodes CASSLVSGGRGYTF.